The rows below give T cell receptor beta chains drawn from one sample of a study of spatial heterogeneity in lung cancer. Each CDR3 protein gets one entry after TCRdb re-called the 5' RACE reads with MiXCR. This table holds roughly 7,000 distinct CDR3 sequences, around an eighth found once. Sequenced here: lung tumor tissue, sampled at surgery. The source of these receptors is a male donor with early-stage non-small cell lung cancer. The conserved cysteine and the conserved F or W are not part of the CDR3 here.

len: 14
v_gene: TRBV6-6
j_gene: TRBJ2-3
CDR3aa: ASANPDRGRTDTQY

len: 11
v_gene: TRBV20-1
j_gene: TRBJ2-7
CDR3aa: SARQGLSYEQY

len: 11
v_gene: TRBV7-2
j_gene: TRBJ2-5
CDR3aa: ASSSPGRETQY

len: 14
v_gene: TRBV5-1
j_gene: TRBJ2-3
CDR3aa: ASSPGPGGSTDTQY

len: 15
v_gene: TRBV14
j_gene: TRBJ2-7
CDR3aa: ASSQSIPVSHSYEQY

len: 15
v_gene: TRBV20-1
j_gene: TRBJ2-1
CDR3aa: SARDRTSGGYIHEQF

len: 11
v_gene: TRBV6-6
j_gene: TRBJ1-5
CDR3aa: ASSYGRNQPQH

len: 12
v_gene: TRBV25-1
j_gene: TRBJ1-1
CDR3aa: ASSPQGRGTEAF

len: 12
v_gene: TRBV27
j_gene: TRBJ1-2
CDR3aa: ASSSGSGRYGYT

len: 12
v_gene: TRBV13
j_gene: TRBJ2-2
CDR3aa: ASSPRLAAGELF

len: 9
v_gene: TRBV29-1
j_gene: TRBJ1-2
CDR3aa: SVEQDPIRS

len: 12
v_gene: TRBV10-3
j_gene: TRBJ2-6
CDR3aa: AAREQGSTNVLT

len: 13
v_gene: TRBV18
j_gene: TRBJ2-5
CDR3aa: ASSRLRTGEETQY

len: 11
v_gene: TRBV27
j_gene: TRBJ2-7
CDR3aa: ASSLLAPPGQY

len: 15
v_gene: TRBV24-1
j_gene: TRBJ2-1
CDR3aa: ATSDFSTSGDNNEQF

len: 11
v_gene: TRBV27
j_gene: TRBJ1-4
CDR3aa: ASSIWGREKLF

len: 15
v_gene: TRBV29-1
j_gene: TRBJ2-5
CDR3aa: SVEKLGTSGYQETQY